These T cell receptor beta chains were read from a single sample in a study of blood T cell repertoires in COVID-19. Produced via immunoSEQ multiplex PCR; TCRdb's table is partial and in-frame only. The sample includes under 300,000 clones, approximately 86% of them seen just once. Source material: PBMCs or T cells enriched from blood (not recorded which). Source of these receptors: a woman younger than 45 who had recovered from COVID-19. The CDR3 runs from the conserved cysteine through the conserved F or W. A D gene is named only where the DNA matches it firmly. Expanded clones are given a class, and other clones once, few, many or no size at all.

v_call	j_call	clone_size	d_call	cdr3_aa	cdr3_nt
TRBV23-1	TRBJ1-5	NA	TRBD1	CASSTGTAYQPQHF	TGCGCCAGCAGTACGGGGACAGCGTATCAGCCCCAGCATTTT
TRBV28	TRBJ1-2	NA	TRBD1	CASRAGTGYGYTF	TGTGCCAGCAGAGCAGGGACAGGCTATGGCTACACCTTC
TRBV3-1/TRBV3-2	TRBJ1-1	once	NA	CASSQVGYATDAFF	TGTGCCAGCAGCCAAGTTGGGTATGCGACTGATGCTTTCTTT
TRBV9	TRBJ2-7	NA	TRBD1	CASSAGQGGEQYF	TGTGCCAGCAGCGCGGGACAGGGGGGCGAGCAGTACTTC
TRBV7-3	TRBJ2-3	NA	NA	CASSSQGLPERYF	TGTGCCAGCAGCTCTCAAGGACTCCCGGAACGGTATTTT
TRBV24-1	TRBJ1-2	NA	TRBD1	CATSDRQGKTF	TGTGCCACCAGTGATCGACAGGGTAAGACCTTC
TRBV9	TRBJ2-6	once	NA	CASSAEGAGANVLTF	TGTGCCAGCAGCGCAGAAGGGGCTGGGGCCAACGTCCTGACTTTC
TRBV30	TRBJ1-6	NA	NA	CAWSPGTVNSPLHF	TGTGCCTGGTCCCCCGGGACTGTAAATTCACCCCTCCACTTT
TRBV2	TRBJ1-1	NA	NA	CASSEDTVIMNTEAFF	TGTGCCAGCAGTGAGGATACAGTGATAATGAACACTGAAGCTTTCTTT
TRBV5-8	TRBJ2-5	NA	NA	CASVLNRVGGREETQYF	TGTGCCAGCGTTCTGAATAGGGTGGGGGGGCGTGAAGAGACCCAGTACTTC
TRBV5-1	TRBJ1-1	NA	NA	CASSLESGTPWFTEAFF	TGCGCCAGCAGCTTGGAGTCCGGGACACCTTGGTTCACTGAAGCTTTCTTT
TRBV5-5	TRBJ1-2	once	TRBD1	CASSRTGTGTFVNYGYTF	TGTGCCAGCAGCCGTACTGGGACAGGTACTTTCGTCAACTATGGCTACACCTTC
TRBV25-1	TRBJ2-5	NA	NA	CASSEWGVLETQYF	TGTGCCAGCAGTGAATGGGGGGTCCTGGAGACCCAGTACTTC
TRBV11-3	TRBJ2-2	NA	NA	CASSLDLGGNTGELFF	TGTGCCAGCAGCTTAGATCTAGGGGGGAACACCGGGGAGCTGTTTTTT
TRBV7-2	TRBJ1-1	NA	NA	CASSGRMGTEAFF	TGTGCCAGCAGCGGCAGGATGGGTACTGAAGCTTTCTTT
TRBV7-2	TRBJ2-4	NA	TRBD2	CASSGAGTSGILNIQYF	TGTGCCAGCAGCGGGGCCGGGACTAGCGGGATATTGAACATTCAGTACTTC
TRBV27	TRBJ2-5	few	NA	CASSLYGERGETQYF	TGTGCCAGCAGTTTATACGGGGAAAGGGGGGAGACCCAGTACTTC